The sequence of this T cell receptor beta chain was determined in a study of T cells in Graves' hyperthyroidism and ophthalmopathy. The table lists this clonotype with many counts. Its antigen is unidentified. An absence of ophthalmopathy progression within 18 months meant stable Graves' hyperthyroidism. PBMCs were obtained from approximately 10 ml fresh peripheral blood. RNA transcripts provided the source from which TCR beta CDR3 regions were amplified. During a first-round RT-PCR of the TCR CDR3, the HTBI primer set was used. TCRdb itself ran the multiplex PCR reads through MiXCR, one entry per CDR3 protein. The data show about 510,000 distinct CDR3 sequences, with 11% to 15% seen just once and about 15% held by the top ten. The study's findings and limits: A 13 V-J signature model discriminated ophthalmopathy versus stable hyperthyroidism. Ophthalmopathy was model-predicted a median about 7.1 months pre-onset.

The sample consisted of blood. This receptor was taken from a woman in her forties with Graves' hyperthyroidism.

CDR3 nucleotide sequence: TGTGCCTGGAGCGGACTCCTGAGCACAGATACGCAGTATTTT. Its protein product is CAWSGLLSTDTQYF. The genes are TRBV30 and TRBJ2-3; D is possibly TRBD2 (5 bases). Germline CDR1 is GTSNPN and CDR2 is SVGIG (reference sequence). Trimming pared 3 bases from V and 0 bases from J, leaving 10 bases between. The CDR3 extends over 14 amino acids. Looking up the rest from reference TRBV30 and TRBJ2-3 gives the full variable domain: SQTIHQWPATLVQPVGSPLSLECTVEGTSNPNLYWYRQAAGRGLQLLFYSVGIGQISSEVPQNLSASRPQDRQFILSSKKLLLSDSGFYLCAWSGLLSTDTQYFGPGTRLTVL.